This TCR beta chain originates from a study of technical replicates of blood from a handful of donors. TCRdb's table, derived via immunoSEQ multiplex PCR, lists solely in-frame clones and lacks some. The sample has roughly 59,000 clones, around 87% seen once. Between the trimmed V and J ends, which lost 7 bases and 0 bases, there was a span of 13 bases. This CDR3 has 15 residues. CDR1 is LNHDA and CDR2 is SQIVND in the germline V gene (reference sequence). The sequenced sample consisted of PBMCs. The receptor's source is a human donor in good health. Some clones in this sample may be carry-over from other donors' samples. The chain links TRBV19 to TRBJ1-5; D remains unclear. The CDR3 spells CASKKEPFSNQPQHF. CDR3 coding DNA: TGTGCCAGTAAAAAGGAGCCCTTTAGCAATCAGCCCCAGCATTTT.